This T cell receptor (beta chain) derives from a study of T cell changes during pregnancy in multiple sclerosis. The assay was immunoSEQ multiplex PCR, and TCRdb's table has in-frame clones only and misses some. This table holds about 80,000 clones, roughly nine tenths found once. The germline V gene encodes CDR1 ENHRY and CDR2 SYGVKD. Trimming pared 3 bases from V and 5 bases from J, leaving 14 bases between. The CDR3 extends over 14 amino acids. The specimen was peripheral blood, collected before pregnancy. The sequence was collected from a female donor with multiple sclerosis, enrolled in a pregnancy study. V usage is TRBV10-3 and J usage is TRBJ2-7; a possible D gene is TRBD1 (6 bases). The CDR3 coding sequence is TGTGCCATCAGTGAACGTGGGACACCCCACGAGCAGTACTTC. Translation: CAISERGTPHEQYF.